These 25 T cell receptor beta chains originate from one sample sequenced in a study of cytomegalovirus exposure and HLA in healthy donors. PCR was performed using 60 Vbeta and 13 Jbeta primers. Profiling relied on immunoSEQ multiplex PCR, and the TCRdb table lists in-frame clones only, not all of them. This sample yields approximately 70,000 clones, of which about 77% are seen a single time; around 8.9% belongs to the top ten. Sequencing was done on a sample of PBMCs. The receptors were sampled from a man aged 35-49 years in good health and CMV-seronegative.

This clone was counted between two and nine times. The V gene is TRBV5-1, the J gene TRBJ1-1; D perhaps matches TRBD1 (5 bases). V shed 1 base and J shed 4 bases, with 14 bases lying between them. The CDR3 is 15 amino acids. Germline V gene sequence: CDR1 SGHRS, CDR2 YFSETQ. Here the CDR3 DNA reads TGCGCCAGCAGCTTGCTTACAGGAAGGGGCACTGAAGCTTTCTTT. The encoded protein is CASSLLTGRGTEAFF.

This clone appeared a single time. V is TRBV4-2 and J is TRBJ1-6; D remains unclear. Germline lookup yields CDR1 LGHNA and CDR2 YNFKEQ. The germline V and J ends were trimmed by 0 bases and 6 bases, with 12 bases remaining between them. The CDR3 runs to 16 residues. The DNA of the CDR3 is TGTGCCAGCAGCCAAGACCGGGAAGCCATTAATTCACCCCTCCACTTT. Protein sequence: CASSQDREAINSPLHF.

The CDR3 spells CSVRLAGGTQYF. CDR3 in DNA: TGCAGCGTTAGACTAGCGGGGGGGACCCAGTACTTC. The chain links TRBV29-1 to TRBJ2-5; the match to TRBD2 covers 13 bases. This CDR3 is built from 12 residues. Germline V gene data show CDR1 as SQVTM and CDR2 as ANQGSEA. The J segment lost 7 bases and the V segment lost 5 bases, leaving 1 base of the junction unmatched.

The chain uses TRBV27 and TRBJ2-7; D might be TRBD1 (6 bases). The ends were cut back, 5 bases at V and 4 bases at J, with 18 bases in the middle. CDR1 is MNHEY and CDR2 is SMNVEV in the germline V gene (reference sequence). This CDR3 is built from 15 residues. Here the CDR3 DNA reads TGTGCCAGCAGTGACGGGACATTTGGGGTTTACGAGCAGTACTTC. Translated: CASSDGTFGVYEQYF.

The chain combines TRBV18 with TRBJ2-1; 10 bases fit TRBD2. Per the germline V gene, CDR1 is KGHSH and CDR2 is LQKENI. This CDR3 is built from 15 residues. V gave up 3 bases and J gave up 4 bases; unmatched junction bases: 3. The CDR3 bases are TGTGCCAGCTCACCTGGACTAGCGGATTACAATGAGCAGTTCTTC. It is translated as CASSPGLADYNEQFF. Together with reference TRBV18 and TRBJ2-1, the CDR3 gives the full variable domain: NAGVMQNPRHLVRRRGQEARLRCSPMKGHSHVYWYRQLPEEGLKFMVYLQKENIIDESGMPKERFSAEFPKEGPSILRIQQVVRGDSAAYFCASSPGLADYNEQFFGPGTRLTVL.

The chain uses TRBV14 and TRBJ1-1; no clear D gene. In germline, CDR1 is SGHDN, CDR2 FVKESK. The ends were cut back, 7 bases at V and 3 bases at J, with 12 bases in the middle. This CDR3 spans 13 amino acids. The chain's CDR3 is CASTLVGDTEAFF. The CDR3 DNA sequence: TGTGCCAGCACCCTGGTCGGTGACACTGAAGCTTTCTTT.

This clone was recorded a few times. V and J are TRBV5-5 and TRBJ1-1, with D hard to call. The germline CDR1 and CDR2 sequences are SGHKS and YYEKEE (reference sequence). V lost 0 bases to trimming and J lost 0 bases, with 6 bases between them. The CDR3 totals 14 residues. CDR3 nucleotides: TGTGCCAGCAGCTTGGATTCCATGAACACTGAAGCTTTCTTT. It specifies CASSLDSMNTEAFF.

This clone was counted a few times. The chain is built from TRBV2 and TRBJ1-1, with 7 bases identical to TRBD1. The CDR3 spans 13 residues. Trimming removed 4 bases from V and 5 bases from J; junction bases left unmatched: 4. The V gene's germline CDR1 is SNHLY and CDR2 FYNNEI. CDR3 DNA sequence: TGTGCCAGCAGTGGGGACAGTCGGACTGAAGCTTTCTTT. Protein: CASSGDSRTEAFF.

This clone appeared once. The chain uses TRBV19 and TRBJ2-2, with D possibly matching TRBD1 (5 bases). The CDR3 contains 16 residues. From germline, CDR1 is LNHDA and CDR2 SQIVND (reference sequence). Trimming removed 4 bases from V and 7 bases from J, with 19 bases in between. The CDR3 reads CASSTGRVGIGGELFF. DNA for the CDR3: TGTGCCAGTAGTACTGGCAGGGTCGGAATTGGCGGGGAGCTGTTTTTT.

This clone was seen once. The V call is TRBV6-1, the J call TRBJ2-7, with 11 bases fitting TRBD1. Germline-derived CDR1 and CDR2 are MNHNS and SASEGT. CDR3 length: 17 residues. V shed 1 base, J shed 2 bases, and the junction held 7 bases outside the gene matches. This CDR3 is CASSEEIGTGGTYEQYF. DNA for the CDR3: TGTGCCAGCAGTGAAGAAATTGGGACAGGGGGAACCTACGAGCAGTACTTC.

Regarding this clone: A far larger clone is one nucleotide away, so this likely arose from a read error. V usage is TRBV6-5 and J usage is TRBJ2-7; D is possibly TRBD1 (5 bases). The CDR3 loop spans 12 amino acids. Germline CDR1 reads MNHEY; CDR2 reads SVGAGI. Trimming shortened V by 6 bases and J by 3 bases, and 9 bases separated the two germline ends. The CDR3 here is CASSLTGYEQYF. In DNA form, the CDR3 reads TGTGCCAGCAGCTTAACAGGCTACGAGCAGTACTTC.

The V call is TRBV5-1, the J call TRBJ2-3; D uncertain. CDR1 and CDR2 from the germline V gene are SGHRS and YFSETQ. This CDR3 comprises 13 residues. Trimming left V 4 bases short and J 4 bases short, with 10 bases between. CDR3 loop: CASSVSLPDTQYF. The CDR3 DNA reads TGCGCCAGCAGCGTGTCCCTCCCAGATACGCAGTATTTT.

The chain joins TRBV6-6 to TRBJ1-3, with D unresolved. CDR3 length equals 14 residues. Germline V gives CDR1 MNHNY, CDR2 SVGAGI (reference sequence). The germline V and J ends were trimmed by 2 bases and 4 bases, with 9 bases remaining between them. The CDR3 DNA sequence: TGTGCCAGCAGTTACCCGGGAAGGGGAAACACCATATATTTT. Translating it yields CASSYPGRGNTIYF.

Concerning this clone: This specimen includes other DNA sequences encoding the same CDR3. In nucleotides, the CDR3 is TGTGCCAGCAGCCTAAGCGGGACTTGGGCCGGGGAGCTGTTTTTT. As protein: CASSLSGTWAGELFF. V usage is TRBV7-8 and J usage is TRBJ2-2; TRBD2 matches at 7 bases. Trimming cost V 5 bases and J 6 bases; bases outside gene matches: 9. The CDR3 consists of 15 residues. Germline lookup yields CDR1 SGHVS and CDR2 FQNEAQ.

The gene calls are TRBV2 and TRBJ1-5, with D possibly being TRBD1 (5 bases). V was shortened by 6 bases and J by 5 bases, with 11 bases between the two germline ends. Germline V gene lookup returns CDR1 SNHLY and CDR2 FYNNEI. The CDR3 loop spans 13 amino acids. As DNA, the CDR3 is TGTGCCAGCAGACCCGACAGTTATCAGCCCCAGCATTTT. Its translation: CASRPDSYQPQHF.

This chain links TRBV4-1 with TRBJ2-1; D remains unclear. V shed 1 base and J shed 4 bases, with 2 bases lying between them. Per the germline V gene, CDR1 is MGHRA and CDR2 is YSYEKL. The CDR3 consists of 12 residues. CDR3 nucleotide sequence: TGCGCCAGCAGCCAAGCGTACAATGAGCAGTTCTTC. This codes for CASSQAYNEQFF.

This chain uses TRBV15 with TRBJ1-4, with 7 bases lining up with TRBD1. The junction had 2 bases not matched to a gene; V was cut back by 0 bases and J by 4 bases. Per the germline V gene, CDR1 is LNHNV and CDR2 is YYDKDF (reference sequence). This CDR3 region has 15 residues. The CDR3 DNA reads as TGTGCCACCAGCAGAGAGACAGGGCGTAATGAAAAACTGTTTTTT. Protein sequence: CATSRETGRNEKLFF. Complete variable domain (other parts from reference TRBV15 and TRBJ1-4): DAMVIQNPRYQVTQFGKPVTLSCSQTLNHNVMYWYQQKSSQAPKLLFHYYDKDFNNEADTPDNFQSRRPNTSFCFLDIRSPGLGDTAMYLCATSRETGRNEKLFFGSGTQLSVL.

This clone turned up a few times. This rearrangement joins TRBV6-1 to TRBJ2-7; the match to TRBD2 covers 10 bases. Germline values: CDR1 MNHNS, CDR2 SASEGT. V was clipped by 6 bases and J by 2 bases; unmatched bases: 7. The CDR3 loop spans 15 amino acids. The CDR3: CASRSIAGGPYEQYF. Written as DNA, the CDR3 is TGTGCCAGCAGATCGATAGCGGGGGGTCCCTACGAGCAGTACTTC.

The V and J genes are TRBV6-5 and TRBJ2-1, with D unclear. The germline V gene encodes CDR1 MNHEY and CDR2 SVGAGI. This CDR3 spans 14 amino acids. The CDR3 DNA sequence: TGTGGATCAGGTGCAGGCCGCTCCTACAATGAGCAGTTCTTC. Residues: CGSGAGRSYNEQFF.

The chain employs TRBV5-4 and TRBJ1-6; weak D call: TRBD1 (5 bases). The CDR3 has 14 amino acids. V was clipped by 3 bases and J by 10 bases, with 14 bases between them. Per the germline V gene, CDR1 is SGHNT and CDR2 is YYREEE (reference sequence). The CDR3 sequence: CASSSRRVRSPLHF. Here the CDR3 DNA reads TGTGCCAGCAGCTCCCGCAGGGTACGATCACCCCTCCACTTT.

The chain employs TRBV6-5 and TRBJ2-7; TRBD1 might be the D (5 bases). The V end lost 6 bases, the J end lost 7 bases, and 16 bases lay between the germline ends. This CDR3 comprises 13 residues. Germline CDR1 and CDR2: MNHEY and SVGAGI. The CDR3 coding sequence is TGTGCCAGCAGACCCGACAGCCGTGGGGAGCAGTACTTC. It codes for CASRPDSRGEQYF.

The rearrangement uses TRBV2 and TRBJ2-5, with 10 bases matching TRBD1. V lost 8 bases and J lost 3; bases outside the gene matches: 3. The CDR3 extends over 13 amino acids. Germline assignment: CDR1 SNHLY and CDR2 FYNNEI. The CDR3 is CASLGQGKETQYF. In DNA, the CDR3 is TGTGCCAGCCTGGGACAGGGGAAAGAGACCCAGTACTTC.

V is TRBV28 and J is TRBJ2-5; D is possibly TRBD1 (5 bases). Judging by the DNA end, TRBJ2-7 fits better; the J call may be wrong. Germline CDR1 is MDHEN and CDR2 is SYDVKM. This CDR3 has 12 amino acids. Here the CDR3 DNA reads TGTGCCAGCAGCCCAGACAGTTACGAGCAGTACTTC. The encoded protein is CASSPDSYEQYF.

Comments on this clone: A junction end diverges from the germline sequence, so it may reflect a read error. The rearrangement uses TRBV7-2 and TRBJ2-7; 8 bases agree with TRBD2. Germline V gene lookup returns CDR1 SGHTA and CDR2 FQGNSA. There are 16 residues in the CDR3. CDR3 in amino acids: CASSLDLGTSTPLRDF. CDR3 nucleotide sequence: TGTGCCAGCAGCTTAGATCTTGGGACTAGTACACCCCTGAGGGACTTC.

The DNA of the CDR3 is TGTGCCAGCACTTCCTTCACTTCAACTAATGAAAAACTGTTTTTT. It codes for CASTSFTSTNEKLFF. The chain has TRBV6-5 and TRBJ1-4; D gene ambiguous. The V end lost 7 bases, the J end lost 0 bases, and 12 bases lay between the germline ends. CDR1 MNHEY and CDR2 SVGAGI come from the germline V gene. The CDR3 is 15 amino acids.